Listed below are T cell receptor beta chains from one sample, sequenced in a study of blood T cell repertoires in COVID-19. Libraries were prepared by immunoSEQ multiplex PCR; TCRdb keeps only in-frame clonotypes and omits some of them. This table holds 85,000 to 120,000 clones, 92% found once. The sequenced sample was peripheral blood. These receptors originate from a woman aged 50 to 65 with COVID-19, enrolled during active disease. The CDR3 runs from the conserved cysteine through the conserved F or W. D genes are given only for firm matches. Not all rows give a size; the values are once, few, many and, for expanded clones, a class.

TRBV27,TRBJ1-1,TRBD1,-,TGTGCCAGCAGTGGCCCGGACAGGGTTGGGGACACTGAAGCTTTCTTT,CASSGPDRVGDTEAFF
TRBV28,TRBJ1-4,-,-,TGTGCCAGCAGTGCCGGTGGCAGGGTGGAACTGTTTTTT,CASSAGGRVELFF
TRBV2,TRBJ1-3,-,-,TGTGCCAGCAGTGCCGCCCAGGGCGGCTCTGGAAACACCATATATTTT,CASSAAQGGSGNTIYF
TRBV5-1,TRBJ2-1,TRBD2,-,TGCGCCAGCAGCCTACGGACTAGCGGAAGATTCTACAATGAGCAGTTCTTC,CASSLRTSGRFYNEQFF
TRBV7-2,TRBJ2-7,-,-,TGTGCCAGCAGCTTAGACCCGGGTCCCTACGAGCAGTACTTC,CASSLDPGPYEQYF
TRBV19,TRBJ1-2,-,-,TGTGCCAGTAGTATAGGGGGGACACCCTATGGCTACACCTTC,CASSIGGTPYGYTF
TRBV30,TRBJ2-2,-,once,TGTGCCTGGATTGGAGCAGAGCTCACCGGGGAGCTGTTTTTT,CAWIGAELTGELFF
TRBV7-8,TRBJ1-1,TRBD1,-,TGTGCCAGCAGCCTTGACAGGGAGAGCACTGAAGCTTTCTTT,CASSLDRESTEAFF
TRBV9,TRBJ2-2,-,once,TGTGCCAGCAGCGCGACTAGCACCGGGGAGCTGTTTTTT,CASSATSTGELFF
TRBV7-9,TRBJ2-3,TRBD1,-,TGTGCCAGCAGCTTTAGGACAGGGATAGCAGATACGCAGTATTTT,CASSFRTGIADTQYF
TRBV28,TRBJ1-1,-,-,TGTGCCAGCAGATCTCCCCTTGGCGGCAGTACCCCTGAAGCTTTCTTT,CASRSPLGGSTPEAFF
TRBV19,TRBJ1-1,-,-,TGTGCCAGTAGTCAAGGCCTTCAGGGTTATGGGACTGAAGCTTTCTTT,CASSQGLQGYGTEAFF
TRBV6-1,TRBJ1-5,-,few,TGTGCCAGCAGTGAAGCGCTCTCTGGCCTCAGCAATCAGCCCCAGCATTTT,CASSEALSGLSNQPQHF
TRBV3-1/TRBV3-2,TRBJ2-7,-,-,TGTGCCAGCAGCCTGTCAGGGAGGTCCTACGAGCAGTACTTC,CASSLSGRSYEQYF
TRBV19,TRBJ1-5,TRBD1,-,TGTGCCAGTAGGACGGACAGGGACCATCAGCCCCAGCATTTT,CASRTDRDHQPQHF
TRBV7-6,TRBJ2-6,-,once,TGTGCCAGCAGCCCGACTCAGGGACATTTTCCGACCGGGGCCAACGTCCTGACTTTC,CASSPTQGHFPTGANVLTF
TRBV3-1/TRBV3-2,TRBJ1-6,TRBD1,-,TGTGCCAGCAGCCCCGGACAGGCCCATAATTCACCCCTCCACTTT,CASSPGQAHNSPLHF
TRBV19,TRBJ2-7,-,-,TGTGCCAGTAGTATAGGAGGATCCTACGAGCAGTACTTC,CASSIGGSYEQYF
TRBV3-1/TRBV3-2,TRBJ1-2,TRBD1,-,TGTGCCAGCAGCCAAGATGGGACAGGGCCCTACACCTTC,CASSQDGTGPYTF
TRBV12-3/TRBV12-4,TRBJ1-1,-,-,TGTGCCAGCAGTTTAAAAGCGGGCACTGAAGCTTTCTTT,CASSLKAGTEAFF
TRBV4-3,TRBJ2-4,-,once,TGCGCCAGCAGCCCGGGGACAACAGCCAAAAACATTCAGTACTTC,CASSPGTTAKNIQYF
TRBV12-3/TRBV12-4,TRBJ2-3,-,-,TGTGCCACCTCAGAGGGAAGCACAGATACGCAGTATTTT,CATSEGSTDTQYF
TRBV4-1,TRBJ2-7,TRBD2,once,TGCGCCAGCAGCCAAGGCCTAGCGGGGCCCTACGAGCAGTACTTC,CASSQGLAGPYEQYF
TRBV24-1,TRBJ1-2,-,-,TGTGCCACCAGTGACCCTAGGGGGAGCGGCTACACCTTC,CATSDPRGSGYTF
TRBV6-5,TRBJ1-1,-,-,TGTGCCAGCAGCCTAGGAGGGAACACTGAAGCTTTCTTT,CASSLGGNTEAFF
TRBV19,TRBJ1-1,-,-,TGTGCCAGTAGACAGGGTAGGGACACTGAAGCTTTCTTT,CASRQGRDTEAFF
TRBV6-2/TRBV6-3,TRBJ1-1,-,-,TGTGCCAGCAGGCCTCAGAAGGGGTATGTGGCTGAAGCTTTCTTT,CASRPQKGYVAEAFF
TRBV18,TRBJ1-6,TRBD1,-,TGTGCCAGCTCACCACCGGACAACAGGGGTAATTCACCCCTCCACTTT,CASSPPDNRGNSPLHF
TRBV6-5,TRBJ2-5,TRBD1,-,TGTGCCAGCAGTTACTGGGGACAGGCGGAAGAGACCCAGTACTTC,CASSYWGQAEETQYF
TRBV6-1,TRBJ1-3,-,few,TGTGCCAGCAGTGAACAGTGGACACCTGGAAACACCATATATTTT,CASSEQWTPGNTIYF
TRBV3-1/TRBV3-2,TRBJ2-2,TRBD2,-,TGTGCCAGCAGCCTAGGACTAGCGGGGATTACCGGGGAGCTGTTTTTT,CASSLGLAGITGELFF
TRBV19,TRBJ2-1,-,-,TGTGCCAGTAGTATACGGACAGACAATGAGCAGTTCTTC,CASSIRTDNEQFF
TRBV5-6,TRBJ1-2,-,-,TGTGCCAGCAGCTTGATGGCGACAGCTATCTATGGCTACACCTTC,CASSLMATAIYGYTF
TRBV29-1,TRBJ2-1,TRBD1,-,TGCAGCGTTGCCCCCCGGACAGGGGGCCTTGAGCAGTTCTTC,CSVAPRTGGLEQFF
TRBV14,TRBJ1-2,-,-,TGTGCCAGCAGCCCCCCGGGACACATCTATGGCTACACCTTC,CASSPPGHIYGYTF
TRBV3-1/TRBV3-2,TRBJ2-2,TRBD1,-,TGTGCCAGCAGCACATCGGCCCTGGGACAGGTTCACTTCAGTTCCCCCAGTGGAGAGCTGTTTTTT,CASSTSALGQVHFSSPSGELFF
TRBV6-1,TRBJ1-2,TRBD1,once,TGTGCCAGCAGTTTCAAAGGGACAGGCTATGGCTACACCTTC,CASSFKGTGYGYTF
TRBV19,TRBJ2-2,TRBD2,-,TGTGCCAGTAGTTTCCCGGGACTAGCGGGGGGGCATGGCGGGGAGCTGTTTTTT,CASSFPGLAGGHGGELFF
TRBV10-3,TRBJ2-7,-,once,TGTGCCATCAGTGAAGTAAGGGGTCCCTACGAGCAGTACTTC,CAISEVRGPYEQYF